This TCR beta chain came from a study of blood T cell repertoires in COVID-19. Overall study context: The United States, Italy and Spain were the sources of the acute and convalescent COVID-19 samples.

V shed 5 bases and J 9 bases; nucleotides not matched to a gene: 5. CDR1 and CDR2 from the germline V gene are SSHAT and FNYEAQ (reference sequence). This CDR3 spans 15 amino acids. Original processing methods: Quantification of nucleated cells was approximated via reference gene primer amplification. TCRdb's table, derived via immunoSEQ multiplex PCR, lists solely in-frame clones and lacks some. Clonal size and the V and J genes are those of that table, whereas D and trimming came from the DNA. The sample lists fewer than 70,000 clones, roughly nine tenths occurring once. The clonotype was recovered from a man aged 45 to 65 with acute or convalescent COVID-19. The chain has TRBV7-7 and TRBJ2-2, with 14 bases matching TRBD2. Material for sequencing was peripheral blood. CDR3 loop: CASSPGLAGVRELFF. CDR3 sequence (DNA): TGTGCCAGCAGCCCGGGACTAGCGGGAGTTAGGGAGCTGTTTTTT.